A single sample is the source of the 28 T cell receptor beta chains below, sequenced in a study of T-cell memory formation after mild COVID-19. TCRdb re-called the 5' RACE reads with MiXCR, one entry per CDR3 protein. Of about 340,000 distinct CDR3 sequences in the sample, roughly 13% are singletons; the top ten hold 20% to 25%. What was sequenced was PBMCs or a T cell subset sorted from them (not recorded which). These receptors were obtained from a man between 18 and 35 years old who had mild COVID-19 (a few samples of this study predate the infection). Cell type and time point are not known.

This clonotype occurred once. This CDR3 reads CASSFPGGMDYTF. In nucleotides, the CDR3 is TGTGCCAGCAGTTTCCCAGGGGGCATGGACTACACCTTC. The rearrangement links TRBV6-5 to TRBJ1-2, with TRBD1 matching 8 bases. The germline V gene has CDR1 MNHEY and CDR2 SVGAGI. V shed 4 bases and J 10 bases; nucleotides not matched to a gene: 8. This CDR3 is built from 13 residues.

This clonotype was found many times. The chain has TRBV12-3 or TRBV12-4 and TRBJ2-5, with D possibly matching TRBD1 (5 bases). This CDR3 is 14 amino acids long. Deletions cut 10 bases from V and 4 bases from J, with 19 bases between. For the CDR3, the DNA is TGTGCCACGCAACTGGGAAGGGGCTCAGAGACCCAGTACTTC. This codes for CATQLGRGSETQYF.

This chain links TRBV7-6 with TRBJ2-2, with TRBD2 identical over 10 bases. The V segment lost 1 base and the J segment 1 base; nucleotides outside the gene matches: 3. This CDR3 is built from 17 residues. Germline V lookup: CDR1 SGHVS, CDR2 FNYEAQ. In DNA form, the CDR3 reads TGTGCCAGCAGCTTAGTTGTAGCGGGGGGGAACACCGGGGAGCTGTTTTTT. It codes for CASSLVVAGGNTGELFF.

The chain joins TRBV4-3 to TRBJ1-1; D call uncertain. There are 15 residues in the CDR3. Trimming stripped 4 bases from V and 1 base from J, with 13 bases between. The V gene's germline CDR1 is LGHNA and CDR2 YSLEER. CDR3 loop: CASSPGEGKNTEAFF. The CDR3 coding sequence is TGCGCCAGCAGCCCTGGTGAAGGGAAGAACACTGAAGCTTTCTTT.

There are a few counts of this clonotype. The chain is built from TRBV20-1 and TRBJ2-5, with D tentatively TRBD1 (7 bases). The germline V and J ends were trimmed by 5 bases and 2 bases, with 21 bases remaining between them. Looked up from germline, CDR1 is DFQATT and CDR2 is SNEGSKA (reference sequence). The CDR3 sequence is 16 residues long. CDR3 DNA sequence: TGCAGTGCTCCGAGGGGGCAGGGGAGGTCACAAGAGACCCAGTACTTC. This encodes CSAPRGQGRSQETQYF.

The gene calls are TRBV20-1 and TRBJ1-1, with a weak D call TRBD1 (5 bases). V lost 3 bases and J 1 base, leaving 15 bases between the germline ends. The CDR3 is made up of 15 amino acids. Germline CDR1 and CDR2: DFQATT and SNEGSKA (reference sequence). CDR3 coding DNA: TGCAGTGCTAGGACCTTGGGGGGAGGGAACACTGAAGCTTTCTTT. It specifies CSARTLGGGNTEAFF.

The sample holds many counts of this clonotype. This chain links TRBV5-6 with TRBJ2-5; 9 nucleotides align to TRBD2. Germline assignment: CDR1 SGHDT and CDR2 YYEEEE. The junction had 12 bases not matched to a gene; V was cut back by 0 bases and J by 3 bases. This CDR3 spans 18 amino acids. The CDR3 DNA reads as TGTGCCAGCAGCTTGGCCGGGGCTAGCGGGGACGGGGAAGAGACCCAGTACTTC. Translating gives CASSLAGASGDGEETQYF.

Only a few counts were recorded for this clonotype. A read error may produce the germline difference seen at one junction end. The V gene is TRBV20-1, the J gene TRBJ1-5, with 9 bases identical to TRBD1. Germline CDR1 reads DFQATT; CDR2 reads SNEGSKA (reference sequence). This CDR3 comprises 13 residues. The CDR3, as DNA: TGCAGTGTTAGAGACAGGGGGAATCAGCCCCAGCATTTT. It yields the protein CSVRDRGNQPQHF.

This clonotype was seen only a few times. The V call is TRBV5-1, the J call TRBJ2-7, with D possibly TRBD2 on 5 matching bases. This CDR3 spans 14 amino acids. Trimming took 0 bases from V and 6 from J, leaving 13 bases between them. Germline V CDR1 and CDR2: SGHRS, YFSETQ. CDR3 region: CASSLASGSPEQYF. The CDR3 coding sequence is TGCGCCAGCAGCTTGGCTTCGGGGTCCCCCGAGCAGTACTTC.

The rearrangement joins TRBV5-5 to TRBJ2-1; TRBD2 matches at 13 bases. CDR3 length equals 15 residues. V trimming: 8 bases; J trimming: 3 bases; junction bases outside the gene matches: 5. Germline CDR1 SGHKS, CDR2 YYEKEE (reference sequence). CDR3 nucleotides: TGTGCCAGTGGACTAGCGGGGGTTTTCTACAATGAGCAGTTCTTC. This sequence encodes CASGLAGVFYNEQFF. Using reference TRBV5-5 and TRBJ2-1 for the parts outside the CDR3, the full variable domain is DAGVTQSPTHLIKTRGQQVTLRCSPISGHKSVSWYQQVLGQGPQFIFQYYEKEERGRGNFPDRFSARQFPNYSSELNVNALLLGDSALYLCASGLAGVFYNEQFFGPGTRLTVL.

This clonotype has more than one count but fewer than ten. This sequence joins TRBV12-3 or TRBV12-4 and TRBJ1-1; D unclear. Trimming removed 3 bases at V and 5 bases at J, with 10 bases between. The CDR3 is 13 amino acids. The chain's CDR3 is CASSFLGVTEAFF. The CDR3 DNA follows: TGTGCCAGCAGTTTTCTGGGTGTGACTGAAGCTTTCTTT.

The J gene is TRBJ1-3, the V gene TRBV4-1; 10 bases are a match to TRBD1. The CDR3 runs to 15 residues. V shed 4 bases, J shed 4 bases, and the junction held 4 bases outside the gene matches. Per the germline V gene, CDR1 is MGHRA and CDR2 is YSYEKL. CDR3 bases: TGCGCCAGCAGCCTTGACAGGGGGCACGGAAACACCATATATTTT. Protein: CASSLDRGHGNTIYF.

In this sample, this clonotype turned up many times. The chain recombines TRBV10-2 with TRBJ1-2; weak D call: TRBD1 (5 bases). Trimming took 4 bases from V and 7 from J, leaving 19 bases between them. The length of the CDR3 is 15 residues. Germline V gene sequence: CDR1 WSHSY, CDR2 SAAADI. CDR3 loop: CASSGPIGTLGGYTF. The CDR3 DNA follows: TGCGCCAGCAGTGGCCCGATCGGGACTCTAGGTGGCTACACCTTC.

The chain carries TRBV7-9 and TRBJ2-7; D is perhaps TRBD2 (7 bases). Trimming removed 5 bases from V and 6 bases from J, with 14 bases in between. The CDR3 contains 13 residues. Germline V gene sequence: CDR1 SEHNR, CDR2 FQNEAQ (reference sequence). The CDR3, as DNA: TGTGCCAGCAGCACCCGAGGGGGGGTCGAGCAGTACTTC. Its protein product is CASSTRGGVEQYF.

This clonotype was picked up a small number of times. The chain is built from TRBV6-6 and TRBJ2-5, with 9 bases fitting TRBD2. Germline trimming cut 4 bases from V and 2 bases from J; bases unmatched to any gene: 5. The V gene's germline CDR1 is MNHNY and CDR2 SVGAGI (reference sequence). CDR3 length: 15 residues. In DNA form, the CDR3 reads TGTGCCAGCAGTTGGTCGGCGGGGGGGCAAGAGACCCAGTACTTC. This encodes CASSWSAGGQETQYF.

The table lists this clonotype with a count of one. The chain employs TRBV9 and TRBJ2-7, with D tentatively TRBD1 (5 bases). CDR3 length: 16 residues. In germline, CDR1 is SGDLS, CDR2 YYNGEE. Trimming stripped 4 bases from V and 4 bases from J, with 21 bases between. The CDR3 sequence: CASSLSLRVSSYEQYF. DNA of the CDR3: TGTGCCAGCAGCCTCAGCCTCAGGGTATCATCATACGAGCAGTACTTC.

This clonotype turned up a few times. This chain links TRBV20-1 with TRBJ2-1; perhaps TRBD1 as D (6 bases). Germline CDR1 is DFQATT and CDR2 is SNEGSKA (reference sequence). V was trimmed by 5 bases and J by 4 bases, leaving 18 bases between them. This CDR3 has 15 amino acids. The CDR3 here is CSAGGQTNGYNEQFF. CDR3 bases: TGCAGTGCTGGAGGACAGACCAACGGGTACAATGAGCAGTTCTTC.

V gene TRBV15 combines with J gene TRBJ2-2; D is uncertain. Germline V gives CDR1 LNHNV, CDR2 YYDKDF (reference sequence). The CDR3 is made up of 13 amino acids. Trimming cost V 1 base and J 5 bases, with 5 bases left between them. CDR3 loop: CATSRGGTGELFF. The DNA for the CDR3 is TGTGCCACCAGCAGAGGCGGAACCGGGGAGCTGTTTTTT.

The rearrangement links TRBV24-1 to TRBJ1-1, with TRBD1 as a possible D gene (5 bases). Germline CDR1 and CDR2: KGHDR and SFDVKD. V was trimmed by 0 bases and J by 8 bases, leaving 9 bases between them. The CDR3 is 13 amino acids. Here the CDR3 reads CATSDLQGREAFF. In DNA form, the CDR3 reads TGTGCCACCAGTGATTTGCAGGGAAGAGAAGCTTTCTTT.

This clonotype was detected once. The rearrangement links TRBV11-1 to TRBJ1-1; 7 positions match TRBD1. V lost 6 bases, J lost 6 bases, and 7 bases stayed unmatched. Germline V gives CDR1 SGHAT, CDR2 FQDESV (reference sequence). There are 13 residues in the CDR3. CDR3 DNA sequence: TGTGCCAGCAGTTATGGACAGGCCTCTGAAGCTTTCTTT. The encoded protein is CASSYGQASEAFF.

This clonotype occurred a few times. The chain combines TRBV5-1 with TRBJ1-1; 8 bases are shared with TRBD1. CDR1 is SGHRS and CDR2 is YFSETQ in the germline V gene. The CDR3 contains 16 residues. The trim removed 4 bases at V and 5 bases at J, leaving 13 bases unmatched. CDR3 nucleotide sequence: TGCGCCAGCAGCCTCAGATACGCAGGGGGCGAGACTGAAGCTTTCTTT. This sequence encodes CASSLRYAGGETEAFF.

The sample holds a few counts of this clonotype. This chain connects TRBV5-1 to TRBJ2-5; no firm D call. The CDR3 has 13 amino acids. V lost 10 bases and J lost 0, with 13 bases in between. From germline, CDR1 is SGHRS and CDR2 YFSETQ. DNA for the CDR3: TGCGCCTGTACGACCGAGTACCAAGAGACCCAGTACTTC. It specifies CACTTEYQETQYF.

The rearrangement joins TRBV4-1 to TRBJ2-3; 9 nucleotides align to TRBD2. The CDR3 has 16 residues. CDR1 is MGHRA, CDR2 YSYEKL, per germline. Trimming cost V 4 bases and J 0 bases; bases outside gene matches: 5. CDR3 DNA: TGCGCCAGCAGCCTGCGGACTAGCGTGAGCACAGATACGCAGTATTTT. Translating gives CASSLRTSVSTDTQYF.

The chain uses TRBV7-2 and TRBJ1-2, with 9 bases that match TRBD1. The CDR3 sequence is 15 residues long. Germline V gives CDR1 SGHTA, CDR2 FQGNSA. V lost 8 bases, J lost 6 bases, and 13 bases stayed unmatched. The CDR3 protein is CASGLTGGRWNGYTF. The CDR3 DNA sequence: TGTGCCAGCGGACTGACAGGGGGGCGTTGGAATGGCTACACCTTC.

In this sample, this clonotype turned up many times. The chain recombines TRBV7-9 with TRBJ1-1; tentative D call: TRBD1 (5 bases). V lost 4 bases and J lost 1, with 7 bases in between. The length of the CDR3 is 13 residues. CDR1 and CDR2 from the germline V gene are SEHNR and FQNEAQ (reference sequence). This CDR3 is CASSWGGNTEAFF. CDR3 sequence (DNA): TGTGCCAGCAGCTGGGGGGGGAACACTGAAGCTTTCTTT.

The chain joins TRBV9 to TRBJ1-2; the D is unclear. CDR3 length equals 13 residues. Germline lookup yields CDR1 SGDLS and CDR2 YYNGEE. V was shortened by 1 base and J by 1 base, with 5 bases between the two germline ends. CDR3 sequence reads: CASSVNDNYGYTF. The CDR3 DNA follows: TGTGCCAGCAGCGTAAATGATAACTATGGCTACACCTTC.

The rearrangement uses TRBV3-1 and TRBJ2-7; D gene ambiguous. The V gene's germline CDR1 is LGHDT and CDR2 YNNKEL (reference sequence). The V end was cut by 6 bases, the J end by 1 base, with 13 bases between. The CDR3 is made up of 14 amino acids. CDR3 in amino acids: CASSLSDGSYEQYF. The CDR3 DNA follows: TGTGCCAGCAGTCTTTCGGACGGGTCCTACGAGCAGTACTTC.

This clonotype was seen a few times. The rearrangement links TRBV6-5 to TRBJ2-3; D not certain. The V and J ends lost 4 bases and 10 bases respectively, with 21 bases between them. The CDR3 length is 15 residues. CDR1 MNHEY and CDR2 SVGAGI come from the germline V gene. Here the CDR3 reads CASSLQTARLDPQYF. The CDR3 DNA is TGTGCCAGCAGTTTGCAGACGGCGCGTTTGGATCCGCAGTATTTT.